The clone carrying this T cell receptor (beta chain) was counted a few times. With 2 bases clipped from V and 9 bases from J, the junction kept 9 bases outside the gene matches. In germline, CDR1 is SGDLS, CDR2 YYNGEE. The CDR3 has 16 amino acids. This entry comes from a study of T-cell memory formation after mild COVID-19. Study context: Most TCR clusters belonged to a single donor.

Constant-segment-primed 5'RACE gave TCR alpha and TCR beta cDNA libraries with sample barcodes and UMIs. TCRdb reanalysed the 5' RACE reads using MiXCR and keeps one entry per CDR3 protein. The data contain 450,000 to 700,000 distinct CDR3 sequences, more than 15% of them singletons. The sequenced material came from PBMCs or a T cell subset sorted from them (not recorded which). The clonotype comes from an adult woman who had mild COVID-19 (a few samples of this study predate the infection). Cell type and time point are not known. The chain is built from TRBV9 and TRBJ2-1, with 12 positions matching TRBD2. CDR3 coding DNA: TGTGCCAGCAGCGTGGCGCCGGAGGGACTAGCGGGTGAGCAGTTCTTC. It is translated as CASSVAPEGLAGEQFF.